This T cell receptor beta chain was recovered during a study of neurological immune-mediated disorders. Via MiXCR, TCRdb re-called the 5' RACE reads, giving one row per CDR3 protein. The table shows 66,000 or so distinct CDR3 sequences, with around 3.1% occurring only once. Per germline, CDR1 SGHRS and CDR2 YFSETQ. This CDR3 contains 15 residues. V shed 3 bases and J 3 bases; nucleotides not matched to a gene: 4. The unsorted libraries were made from 2 million PBMCs kept at -80 C. This clonotype has a count of ten or more. This TCR came from a middle-aged man with multiple sclerosis. Specimen: PBMCs. This chain uses TRBV5-1 with TRBJ2-1; 9 bases line up with TRBD1. CDR3 DNA sequence: TGCGCCAGCAGCTCACAGGGGGCGGGCTACAATGAGCAGTTCTTC. Translation: CASSSQGAGYNEQFF.